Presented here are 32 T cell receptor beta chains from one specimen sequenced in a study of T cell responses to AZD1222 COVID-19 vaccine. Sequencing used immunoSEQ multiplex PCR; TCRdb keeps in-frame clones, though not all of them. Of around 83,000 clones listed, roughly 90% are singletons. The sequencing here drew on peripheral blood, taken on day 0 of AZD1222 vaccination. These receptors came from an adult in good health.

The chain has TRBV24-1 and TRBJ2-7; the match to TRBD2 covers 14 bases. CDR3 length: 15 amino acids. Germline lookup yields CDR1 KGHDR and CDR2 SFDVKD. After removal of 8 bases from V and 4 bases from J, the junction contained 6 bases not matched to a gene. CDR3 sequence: CATNSGTSGSYEQYF. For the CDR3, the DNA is TGTGCCACCAATTCCGGGACTAGCGGGAGTTACGAGCAGTACTTC.

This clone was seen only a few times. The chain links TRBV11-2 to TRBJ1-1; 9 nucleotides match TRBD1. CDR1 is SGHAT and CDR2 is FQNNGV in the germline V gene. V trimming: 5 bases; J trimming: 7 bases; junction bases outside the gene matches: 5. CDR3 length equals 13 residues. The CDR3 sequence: CASSPGTGLEAFF. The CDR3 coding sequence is TGTGCCAGCAGCCCTGGGACAGGGCTTGAAGCTTTCTTT.

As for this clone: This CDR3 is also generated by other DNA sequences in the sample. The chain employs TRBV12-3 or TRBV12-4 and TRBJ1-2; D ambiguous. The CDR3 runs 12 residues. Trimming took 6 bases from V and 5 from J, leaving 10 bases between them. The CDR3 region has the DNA TGTGCCAGCAGCCCTTCGGGATATGGCTACACCTTC. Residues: CASSPSGYGYTF.

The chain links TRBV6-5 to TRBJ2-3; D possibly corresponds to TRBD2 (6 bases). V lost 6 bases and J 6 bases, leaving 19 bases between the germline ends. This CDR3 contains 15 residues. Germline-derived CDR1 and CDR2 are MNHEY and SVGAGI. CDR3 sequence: CASRGGESKADTQYF. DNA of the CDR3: TGTGCCAGCAGGGGGGGAGAATCCAAGGCCGATACGCAGTATTTT.

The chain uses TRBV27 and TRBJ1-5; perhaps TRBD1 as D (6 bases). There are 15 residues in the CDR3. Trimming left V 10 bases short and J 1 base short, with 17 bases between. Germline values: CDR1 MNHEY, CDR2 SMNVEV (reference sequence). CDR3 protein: CATPKGGLSNQPQHF. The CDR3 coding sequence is TGTGCCACCCCCAAGGGGGGGCTCAGCAATCAGCCCCAGCATTTT.

CDR3 coding DNA: TGTGCCAGCAGCTCAAACTCCTTGGAGACCCAGTACTTC. Its translation: CASSSNSLETQYF. J is TRBJ2-5 and V is TRBV7-3; D gene unclear. The CDR3 sequence is 13 residues long. The germline gives CDR1 SGHTA, CDR2 FQGTGA. V shed 4 bases and J shed 5 bases, with 11 bases lying between them.

CDR3 DNA sequence: TGTGCCAGCAGTGAAGCCCGGCCTAGCTATGGCTACACCTTC. It specifies CASSEARPSYGYTF. The V call is TRBV2, the J call TRBJ1-2, with no clear D. This CDR3 has 14 amino acids. CDR1 and CDR2 from the germline V gene are SNHLY and FYNNEI. V dropped 0 bases and J dropped 4 bases, with 9 bases sitting between them.

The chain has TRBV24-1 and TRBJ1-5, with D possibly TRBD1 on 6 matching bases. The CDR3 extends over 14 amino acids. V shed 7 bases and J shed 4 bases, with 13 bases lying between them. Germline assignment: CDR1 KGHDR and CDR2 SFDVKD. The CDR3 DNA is TGTGCCACCAGATCGGGGGGGCAGAATCAGCCCCAGCATTTT. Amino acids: CATRSGGQNQPQHF.

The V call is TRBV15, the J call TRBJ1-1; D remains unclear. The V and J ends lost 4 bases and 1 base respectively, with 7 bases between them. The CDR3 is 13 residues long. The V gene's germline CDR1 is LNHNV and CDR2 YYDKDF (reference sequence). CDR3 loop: CATSKGENTEAFF. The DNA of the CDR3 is TGTGCCACCAGCAAGGGTGAGAACACTGAAGCTTTCTTT.

CDR3 in amino acids: CASSPSGTPSSYEQYF. As DNA, the CDR3 is TGTGCCAGCAGCCCTTCCGGGACCCCAAGCTCCTACGAGCAGTACTTC. The chain recombines TRBV6-2 or TRBV6-3 with TRBJ2-7; D may be TRBD1 or TRBD2 (5 bases each). The CDR3 runs 16 residues. The V and J ends lost 6 bases and 0 bases respectively, with 18 bases between them. Germline values: CDR1 MNHEY, CDR2 SVGEGT.

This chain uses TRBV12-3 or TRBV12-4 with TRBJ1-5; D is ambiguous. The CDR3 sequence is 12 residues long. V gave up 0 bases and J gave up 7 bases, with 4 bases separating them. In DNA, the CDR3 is TGTGCCAGCAGTTTAGCTCGACAGCCCCAGCATTTT. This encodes CASSLARQPQHF.

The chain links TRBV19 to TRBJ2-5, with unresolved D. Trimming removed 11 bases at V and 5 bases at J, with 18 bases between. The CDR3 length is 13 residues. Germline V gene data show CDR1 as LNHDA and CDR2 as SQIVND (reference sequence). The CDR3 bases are TGTGCCTCTCCCCCGTTGGCCACTGAGACCCAGTACTTC. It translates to CASPPLATETQYF.

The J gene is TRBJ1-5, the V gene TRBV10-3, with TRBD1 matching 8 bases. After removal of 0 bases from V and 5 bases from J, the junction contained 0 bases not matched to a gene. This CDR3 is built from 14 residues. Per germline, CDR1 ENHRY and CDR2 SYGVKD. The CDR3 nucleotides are TGTGCCATCAGTGAGTCGGACAGGGATCAGCCCCAGCATTTT. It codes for CAISESDRDQPQHF.

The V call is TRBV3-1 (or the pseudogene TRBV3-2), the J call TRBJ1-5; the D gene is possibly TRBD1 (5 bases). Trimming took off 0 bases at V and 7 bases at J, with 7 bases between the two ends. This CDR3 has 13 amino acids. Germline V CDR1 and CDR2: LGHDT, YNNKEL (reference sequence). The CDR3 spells CASSQDRGQPQHF. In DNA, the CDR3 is TGTGCCAGCAGCCAAGATCGGGGGCAGCCCCAGCATTTT.

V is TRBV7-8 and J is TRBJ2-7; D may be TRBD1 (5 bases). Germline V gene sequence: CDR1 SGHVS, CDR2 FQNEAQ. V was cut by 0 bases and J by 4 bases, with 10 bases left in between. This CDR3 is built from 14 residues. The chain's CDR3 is CASSLALGVYEQYF. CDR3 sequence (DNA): TGTGCCAGCAGCTTAGCGTTAGGGGTTTACGAGCAGTACTTC.

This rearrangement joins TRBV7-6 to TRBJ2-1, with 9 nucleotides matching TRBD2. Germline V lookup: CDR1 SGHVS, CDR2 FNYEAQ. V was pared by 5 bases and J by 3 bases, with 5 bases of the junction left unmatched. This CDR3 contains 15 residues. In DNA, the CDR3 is TGTGCCAGCAGCCCCCAAGCGGGAGGCTACAATGAGCAGTTCTTC. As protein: CASSPQAGGYNEQFF.

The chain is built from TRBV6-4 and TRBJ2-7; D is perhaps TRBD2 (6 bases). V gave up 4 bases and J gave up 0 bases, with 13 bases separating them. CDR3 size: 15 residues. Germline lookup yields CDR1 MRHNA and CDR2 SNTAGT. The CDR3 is CASSVGLAYSYEQYF. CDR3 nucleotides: TGTGCCAGCAGTGTCGGGCTAGCGTACTCCTACGAGCAGTACTTC.

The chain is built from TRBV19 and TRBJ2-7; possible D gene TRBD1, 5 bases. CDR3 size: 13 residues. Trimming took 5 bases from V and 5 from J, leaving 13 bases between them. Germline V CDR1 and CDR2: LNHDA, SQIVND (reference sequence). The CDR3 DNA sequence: TGTGCCAGTAGTCTGCCAGGGATCCACGAGCAGTACTTC. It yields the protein CASSLPGIHEQYF.

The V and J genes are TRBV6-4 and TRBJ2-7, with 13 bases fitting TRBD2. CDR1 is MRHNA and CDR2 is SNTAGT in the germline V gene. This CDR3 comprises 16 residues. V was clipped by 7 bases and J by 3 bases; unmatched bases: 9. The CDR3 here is CASTRHTSGGDYEQYF. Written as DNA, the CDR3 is TGTGCCAGCACCAGACATACTAGCGGGGGGGACTACGAGCAGTACTTC.

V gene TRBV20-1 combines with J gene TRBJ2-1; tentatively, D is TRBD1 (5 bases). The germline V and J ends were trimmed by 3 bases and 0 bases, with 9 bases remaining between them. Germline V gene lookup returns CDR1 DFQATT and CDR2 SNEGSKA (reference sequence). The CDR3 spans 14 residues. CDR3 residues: CSASRGLSYNEQFF. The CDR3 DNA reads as TGCAGTGCTAGTAGGGGCCTCTCCTACAATGAGCAGTTCTTC.

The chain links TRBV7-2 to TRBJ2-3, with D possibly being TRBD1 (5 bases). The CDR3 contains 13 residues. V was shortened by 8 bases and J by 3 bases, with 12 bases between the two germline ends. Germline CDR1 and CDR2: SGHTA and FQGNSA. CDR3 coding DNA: TGTGCCAGCGCACCCCCAGGGACAGATACGCAGTATTTT. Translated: CASAPPGTDTQYF. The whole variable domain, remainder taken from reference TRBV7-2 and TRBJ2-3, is GAGVSQSPSNKVTEKGKDVELRCDPISGHTALYWYRQSLGQGLEFLIYFQGNSAPDKSGLPSDRFSAERTGGSVSTLTIQRTQQEDSAVYLCASAPPGTDTQYFGPGTRLTVL.

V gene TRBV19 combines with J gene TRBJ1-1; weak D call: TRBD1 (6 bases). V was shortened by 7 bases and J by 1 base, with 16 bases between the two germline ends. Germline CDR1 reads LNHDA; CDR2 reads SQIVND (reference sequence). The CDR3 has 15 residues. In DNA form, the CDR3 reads TGTGCCAGTACCACAACAGGGTCTGGGAACACTGAAGCTTTCTTT. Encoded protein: CASTTTGSGNTEAFF. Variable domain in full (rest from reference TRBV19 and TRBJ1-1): DGGITQSPKYLFRKEGQNVTLSCEQNLNHDAMYWYRQDPGQGLRLIYYSQIVNDFQKGDIAEGYSVSREKKESFPLTVTSAQKNPTAFYLCASTTTGSGNTEAFFGQGTRLTVV.

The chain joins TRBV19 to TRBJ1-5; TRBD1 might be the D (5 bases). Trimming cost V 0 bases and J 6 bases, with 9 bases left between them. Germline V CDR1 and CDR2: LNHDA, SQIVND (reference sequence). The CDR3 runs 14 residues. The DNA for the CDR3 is TGTGCCAGTAGTATAGAGGGGGGAGGTCAGCCCCAGCATTTT. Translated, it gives CASSIEGGGQPQHF.

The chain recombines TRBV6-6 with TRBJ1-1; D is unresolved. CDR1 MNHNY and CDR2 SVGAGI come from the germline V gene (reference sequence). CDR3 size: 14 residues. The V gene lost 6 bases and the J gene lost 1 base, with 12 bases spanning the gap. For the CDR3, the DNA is TGTGCCAGCAGGATGGTACAGTCGAACACTGAAGCTTTCTTT. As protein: CASRMVQSNTEAFF.

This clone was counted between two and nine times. This chain's CDR3 is CASSQGQGARTEAFF. Written as DNA, the CDR3 is TGTGCCAGCAGCCAGGGACAGGGGGCTAGGACTGAAGCTTTCTTT. The chain couples TRBV4-2 to TRBJ1-1; TRBD1 agrees at 12 bases. This CDR3 is 15 amino acids long. With V trimmed by 3 bases and J by 5 bases, 4 bases remained unmatched. CDR1 LGHNA and CDR2 YNFKEQ come from the germline V gene.

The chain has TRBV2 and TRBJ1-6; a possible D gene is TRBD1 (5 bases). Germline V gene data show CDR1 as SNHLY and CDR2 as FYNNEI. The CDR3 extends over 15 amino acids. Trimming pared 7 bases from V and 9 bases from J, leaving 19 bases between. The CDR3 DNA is TGTGCCAGCAAGATGACGCAAGGGGACCTTTCACCCCTCCACTTT. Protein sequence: CASKMTQGDLSPLHF.

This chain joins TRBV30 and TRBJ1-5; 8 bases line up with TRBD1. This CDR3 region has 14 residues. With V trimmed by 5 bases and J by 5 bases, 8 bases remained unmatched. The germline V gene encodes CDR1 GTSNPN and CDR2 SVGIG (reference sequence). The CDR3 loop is CAWEGQEQDQPQHF. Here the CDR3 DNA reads TGTGCCTGGGAGGGACAGGAGCAGGATCAGCCCCAGCATTTT.

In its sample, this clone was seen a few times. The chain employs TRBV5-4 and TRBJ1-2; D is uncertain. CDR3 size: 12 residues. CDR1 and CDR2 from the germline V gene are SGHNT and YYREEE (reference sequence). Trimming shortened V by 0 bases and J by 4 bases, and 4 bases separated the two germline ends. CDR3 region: CASSLGAYGYTF. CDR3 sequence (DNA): TGTGCCAGCAGCTTGGGGGCCTATGGCTACACCTTC.

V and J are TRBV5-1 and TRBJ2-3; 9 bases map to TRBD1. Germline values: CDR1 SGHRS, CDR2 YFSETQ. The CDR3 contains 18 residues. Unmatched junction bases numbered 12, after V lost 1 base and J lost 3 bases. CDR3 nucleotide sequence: TGCGCCAGCAGCTTGAAGGGTGGGGACAGGGTGTATACAGATACGCAGTATTTT. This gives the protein CASSLKGGDRVYTDTQYF.

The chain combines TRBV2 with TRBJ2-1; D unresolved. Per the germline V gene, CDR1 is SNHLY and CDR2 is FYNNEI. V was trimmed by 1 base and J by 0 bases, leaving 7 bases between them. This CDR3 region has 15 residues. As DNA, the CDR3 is TGTGCCAGCAGTGAAGAGGCTAGCTCCTACAATGAGCAGTTCTTC. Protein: CASSEEASSYNEQFF.

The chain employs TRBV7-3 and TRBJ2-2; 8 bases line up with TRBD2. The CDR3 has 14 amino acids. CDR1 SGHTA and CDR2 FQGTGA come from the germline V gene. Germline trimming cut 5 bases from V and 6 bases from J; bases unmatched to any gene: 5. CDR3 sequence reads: CASSPGTSPGELFF. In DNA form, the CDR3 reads TGTGCCAGCAGCCCAGGGACTAGTCCCGGGGAGCTGTTTTTT.

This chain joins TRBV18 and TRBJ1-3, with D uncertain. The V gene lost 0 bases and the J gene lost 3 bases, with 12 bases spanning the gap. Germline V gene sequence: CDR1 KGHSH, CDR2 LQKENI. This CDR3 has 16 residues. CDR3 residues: CASSPPATGFGNTIYF. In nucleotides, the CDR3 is TGTGCCAGCTCACCACCGGCGACGGGATTTGGAAACACCATATATTTT.